This T cell receptor beta chain was obtained from a study of cytomegalovirus exposure and HLA in healthy donors. Generated by immunoSEQ multiplex PCR, the TCRdb table keeps only in-frame clones and is missing some. The sample includes more than 140,000 clones, approximately 88% of them seen just once. A single count supports this clone. The sequencing sample was made of PBMCs. This TCR was sampled from a woman younger than 30 in good health and CMV-seropositive.

This CDR3 is CASSLVFQGEDEQYF. In DNA form, the CDR3 reads TGTGCCAGCAGCTTAGTGTTCCAGGGGGAGGACGAGCAGTACTTC. This sequence joins TRBV11-3 and TRBJ2-7; D possibly corresponds to TRBD1 (7 bases). Looked up from germline, CDR1 is SGHNT and CDR2 is YENEEA. The CDR3 covers 15 residues. The V end was cut by 1 base, the J end by 5 bases, with 15 bases between.